This TCR beta chain was observed in a study of T cells in Graves' hyperthyroidism and ophthalmopathy. Amplified TCR beta CDR3 regions came from RNA transcripts. Carried out on the TCR CDR3, a first-round RT-PCR used the HTBI primer set. TCRdb re-analysed the multiplex PCR reads in MiXCR, keeping a single row per CDR3 protein. The sample contains about 350,000 distinct CDR3 sequences, approximately 13% of which appear only once. The CDR3 loop spans 15 amino acids. CDR1 is DFQATT and CDR2 is SNEGSKA in the germline V gene (reference sequence). V lost 6 bases to trimming and J lost 10 bases; unmatched junction nucleotides: 13.

The sample taken for sequencing was blood. The TCR originated in a woman in her thirties with Graves' hyperthyroidism. The J gene is TRBJ2-1, the V gene TRBV20-1; the match to TRBD1 covers 12 bases. The DNA of the CDR3 is TGCAGTGCCGAAATAAGTGGGACAGGGGGCGGAGAGCAGTTCTTC. This translates into CSAEISGTGGGEQFF.